This TCR beta chain was recovered during a study of shared clonotypes between healthy human individuals. It was at deep level that the assay was run. Genomic DNA from each subset was divided evenly over several immunoSEQ plates. Unsorted PBMC replicate PCRs drew on roughly 280 ng DNA, representing around 30,000 T cell genomes. TCRdb's table, derived via immunoSEQ multiplex PCR, lists solely in-frame clones and lacks some. The sample carries fewer than 650,000 clones, 75% to 85% recorded once. Among the donors, all were Caucasian adults who lived in Nashville, Tennessee. The CDR3 has 17 amino acids. V shed 0 bases and J 10 bases; nucleotides not matched to a gene: 11. Germline V gene data show CDR1 as SGHAT and CDR2 as FQNNGV.

The sample comprised PBMCs. The chain employs TRBV11-2 and TRBJ2-1; 11 positions match TRBD2. This TCR derives from a woman aged 40 to 49 in good health. Some clones in this sample may be carry-over from other donors' samples. The CDR3 reads CASSLDFGTSGRREQFF. As DNA, the CDR3 is TGTGCCAGCAGCTTAGATTTCGGGACTAGCGGCCGTCGGGAGCAGTTCTTC.